This T cell receptor beta chain stems from a study of PD-1 blockade in classical Hodgkin lymphoma. Study-level background: Treatment was intravenous nivolumab, 3 mg/kg every 2 weeks, until progression. Study-level points and caveats: Complete responders had baseline diversity similar to newly diagnosed patients. In CD4+ cells, TCR diversity went up significantly by C4D1, but in CD8+ cells it did not. Patients starting nivolumab less than 1 year after ASCT had lower diversity and were excluded from later analyses.

Profiled with immunoSEQ multiplex PCR; TCRdb holds only in-frame clones, not every one. The profile shows roughly 16,000 clones, roughly four fifths of them singletons. The time point: cycle 4 day 1 (C4D1), after around six weeks of nivolumab. The patients all showed relapse after autologous stem cell transplantation, while their brentuximab vedotin exposure varied. Germline values: CDR1 SGDLS, CDR2 YYNGEE. CDR3 length: 16 amino acids. Between the trimmed V and J ends, which lost 4 bases and 6 bases, there was a span of 19 bases. A remark on this clone: Its antigen is unknown.

This clonotype was sampled from a human donor with classical Hodgkin lymphoma. Material: peripheral blood mononuclear cells (PBMCs), obtained before the fourth cycle of nivolumab. The rearrangement joins TRBV9 to TRBJ1-4, with a possible D match to TRBD1 (5 bases). The CDR3 DNA sequence: TGTGCCAGCAGCCGGGACGCAGACGCGTCTTATGAAAAACTGTTTTTT. Amino acids: CASSRDADASYEKLFF.